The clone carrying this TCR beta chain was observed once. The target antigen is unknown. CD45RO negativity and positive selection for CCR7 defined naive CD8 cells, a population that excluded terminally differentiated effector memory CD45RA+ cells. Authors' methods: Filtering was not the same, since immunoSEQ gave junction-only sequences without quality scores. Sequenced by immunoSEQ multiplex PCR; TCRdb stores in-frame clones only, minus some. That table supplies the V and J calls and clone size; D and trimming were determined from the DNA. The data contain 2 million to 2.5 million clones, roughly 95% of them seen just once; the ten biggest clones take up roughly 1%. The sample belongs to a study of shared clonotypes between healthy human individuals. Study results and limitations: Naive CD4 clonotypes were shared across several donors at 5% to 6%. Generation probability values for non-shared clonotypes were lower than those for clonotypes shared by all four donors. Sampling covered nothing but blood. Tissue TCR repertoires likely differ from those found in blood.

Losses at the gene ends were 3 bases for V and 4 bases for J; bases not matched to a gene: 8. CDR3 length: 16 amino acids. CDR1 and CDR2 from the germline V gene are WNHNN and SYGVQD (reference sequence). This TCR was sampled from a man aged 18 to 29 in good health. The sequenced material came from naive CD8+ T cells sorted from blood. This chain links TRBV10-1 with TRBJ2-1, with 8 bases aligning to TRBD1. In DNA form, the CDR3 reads TGCGCCAGCAGTGAATCCCAGGGGGCTAAGTACAATGAGCAGTTCTTC. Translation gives CASSESQGAKYNEQFF.